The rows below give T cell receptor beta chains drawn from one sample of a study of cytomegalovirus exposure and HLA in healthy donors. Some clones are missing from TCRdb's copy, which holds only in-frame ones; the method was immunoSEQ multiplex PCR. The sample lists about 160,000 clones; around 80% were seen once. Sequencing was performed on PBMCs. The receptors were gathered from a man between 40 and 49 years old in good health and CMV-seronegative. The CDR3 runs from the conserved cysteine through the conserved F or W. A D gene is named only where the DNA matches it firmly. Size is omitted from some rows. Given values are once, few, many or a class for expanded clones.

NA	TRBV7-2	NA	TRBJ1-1	TGTGCCAGCAGCTCCGACATGACTACGAACACTGAAGCTTTCTTT	CASSSDMTTNTEAFF
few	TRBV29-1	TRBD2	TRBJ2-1	TGCAGCGAGGGACTAGCGGACAATGAGCAGTTCTTC	CSEGLADNEQFF
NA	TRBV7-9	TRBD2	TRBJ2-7	TGTGCCAGCAGCTTAGGCAGGACTAGCGGGAGGAACAGCTCCTACGAGCAGTACTTC	CASSLGRTSGRNSSYEQYF
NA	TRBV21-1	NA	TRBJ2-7	TGTGCCAGCAAGACAGTCCCCTACGAGCAGTACTTC	CASKTVPYEQYF
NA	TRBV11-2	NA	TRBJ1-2	TGTGCCAGCAGCTTAGATCTGACAGTCTATGGCTACACCTTC	CASSLDLTVYGYTF
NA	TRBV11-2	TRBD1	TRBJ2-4	TGTGCCAGCAGCTTAGAGGGAGGACAGGGGGCGACGGCCAAAAACATTCAGTACTTC	CASSLEGGQGATAKNIQYF
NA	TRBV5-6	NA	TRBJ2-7	TGTGCCAGCAGCTTTCCCACAGGAGAGCAGTACTTC	CASSFPTGEQYF
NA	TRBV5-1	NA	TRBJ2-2	TGCGCCAGCTCGGCTCTGCAGGGGAACACCGGGGAGCTGTTTTTT	CASSALQGNTGELFF
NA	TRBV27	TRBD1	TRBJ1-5	TGTGCCAGCAGTTCCCGGACAGGGTCATGGCCCCAGCATTTT	CASSSRTGSWPQHF
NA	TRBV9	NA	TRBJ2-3	TGTGCCAGCAGCGTAGGAGCGAGGACAATTTTCTCGGGTACGCAGTATTTT	CASSVGARTIFSGTQYF
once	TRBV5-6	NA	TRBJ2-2	TGTGCCAGCAGCTTCCGGGGCACCGGGGAGCTGTTTTTT	CASSFRGTGELFF
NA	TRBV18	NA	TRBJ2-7	TGTGCCAGCTCACCACTACAGTCGGAGCAGTACTTC	CASSPLQSEQYF
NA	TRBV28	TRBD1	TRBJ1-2	TGTGCCAGTGGACAGGGAACGGCTGCCGGCTACACCTTC	CASGQGTAAGYTF
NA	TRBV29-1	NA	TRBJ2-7	TGCAGCGCCGTGCCACCTTCCAGCTACGAGCAGTACTTC	CSAVPPSSYEQYF
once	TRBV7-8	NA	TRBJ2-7	TGTGCCAGCAGCTTAGCGCCGGGGGCGGGAGTTGCCCACGAGCAGTACTTC	CASSLAPGAGVAHEQYF
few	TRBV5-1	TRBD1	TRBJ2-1	TGCGCCAGCAGCTCACGGGGACAGGGGGCCAATGAGCAGTTCTTC	CASSSRGQGANEQFF
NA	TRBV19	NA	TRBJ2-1	TGTGCCAGTAGTATGGGCTCTCGCAATGAGCAGTTCTTC	CASSMGSRNEQFF
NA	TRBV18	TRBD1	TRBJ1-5	TGTGCCAGCTCATCCCTACAGGGGAAGGGACAGCCCCAGCATTTT	CASSSLQGKGQPQHF
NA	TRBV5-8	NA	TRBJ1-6	TGTGCCAGCAGCTACAACGTAGCAGGGGCTCGTAATTCACCCCTCCACTTT	CASSYNVAGARNSPLHF
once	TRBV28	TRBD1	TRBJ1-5	TGTGCCACATTGGGACAGGGGAATCAGCCCCAGCATTTT	CATLGQGNQPQHF
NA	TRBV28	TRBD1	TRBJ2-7	TGTGCCAGCAGTTCTCGGACAGGGAAGTTAACCTACGAGCAGTACTTC	CASSSRTGKLTYEQYF
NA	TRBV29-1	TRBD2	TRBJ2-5	TGCAGCGTTGGGACTAGCGGGAGACAAGAGACCCAGTACTTC	CSVGTSGRQETQYF
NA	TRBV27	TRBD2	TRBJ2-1	TGTGGGACGCGCCTGAAGCGGGGACCCGACAATGAGCAGTTCTTC	CGTRLKRGPDNEQFF
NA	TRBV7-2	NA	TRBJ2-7	TGTGCCAGCAGCCTTAGCCCCGGAGGGGAGCAGTACTTC	CASSLSPGGEQYF
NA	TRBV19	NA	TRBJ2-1	TGTGCCAGTACGACAGGAAGCTACAATGAGCAGTTCTTC	CASTTGSYNEQFF
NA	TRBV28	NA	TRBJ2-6	TGTGCCAGCAGCATTCAGACTGGGGCCAACGTCCTGACTTTC	CASSIQTGANVLTF
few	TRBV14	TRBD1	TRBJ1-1	TGTGCCAGCAGCCAGGACAGGGGTAGGACTGAAGCTTTCTTT	CASSQDRGRTEAFF
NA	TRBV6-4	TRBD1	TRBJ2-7	TGTGCCAGCAGTGACGGGAGACAGGGGAGCTCCTACGAGCAGTACTTC	CASSDGRQGSSYEQYF
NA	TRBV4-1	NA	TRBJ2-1	TGCGCCAGCAGCCAAGATCGGGGAGGAGGGGAGCAGTTCTTC	CASSQDRGGGEQFF
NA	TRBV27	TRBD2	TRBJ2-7	TGTGCCAGCAGTTTATTGGGGACTAGCGGCACGCTTTTCAAGCAGTACTTC	CASSLLGTSGTLFKQYF
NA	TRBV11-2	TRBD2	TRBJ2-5	TGTGCCAGCAGCTTAGTGAGTCCTAGCGGGAGGTGGGAGACCCAGTACTTC	CASSLVSPSGRWETQYF
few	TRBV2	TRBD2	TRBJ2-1	TGTGCCAGCAGTGATAATGGACGGGAGGGTTTCTTGGCCTACAATGAGCAGTTCTTC	CASSDNGREGFLAYNEQFF